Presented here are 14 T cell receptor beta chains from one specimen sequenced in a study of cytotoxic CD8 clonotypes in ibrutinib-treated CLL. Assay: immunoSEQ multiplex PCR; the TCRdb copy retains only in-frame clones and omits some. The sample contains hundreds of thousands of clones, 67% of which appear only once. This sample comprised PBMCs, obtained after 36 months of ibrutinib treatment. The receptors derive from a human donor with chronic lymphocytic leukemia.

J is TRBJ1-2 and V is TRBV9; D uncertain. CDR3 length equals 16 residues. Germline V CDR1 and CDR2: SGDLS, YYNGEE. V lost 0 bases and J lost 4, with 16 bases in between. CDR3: CASSVERGGASYGYTF. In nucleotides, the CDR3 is TGTGCCAGCAGCGTAGAGCGGGGAGGTGCTAGCTATGGCTACACCTTC.

For the CDR3, the DNA is TGTGCCAGCTCACTACTCACTAGCGGCAACACCGGGGAGCTGTTTTTT. Residues: CASSLLTSGNTGELFF. V is TRBV18 and J is TRBJ2-2; 8 bases are a match to TRBD2. The germline V gene has CDR1 KGHSH and CDR2 LQKENI. J was trimmed by 2 bases and V by 4 bases; bases with no gene match: 6. This CDR3 has 16 residues. Full variable domain (missing parts from reference TRBV18 and TRBJ2-2): NAGVMQNPRHLVRRRGQEARLRCSPMKGHSHVYWYRQLPEEGLKFMVYLQKENIIDESGMPKERFSAEFPKEGPSILRIQQVVRGDSAAYFCASSLLTSGNTGELFFGEGSRLTVL.

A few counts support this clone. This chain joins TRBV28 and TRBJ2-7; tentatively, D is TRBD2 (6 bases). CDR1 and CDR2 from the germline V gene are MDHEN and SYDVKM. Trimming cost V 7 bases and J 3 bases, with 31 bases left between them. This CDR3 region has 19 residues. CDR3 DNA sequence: TGTGCCAGCAACCCGAACCGGGGGTGGCGGGGTAGGGGATACTACGAGCAGTACTTC. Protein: CASNPNRGWRGRGYYEQYF.

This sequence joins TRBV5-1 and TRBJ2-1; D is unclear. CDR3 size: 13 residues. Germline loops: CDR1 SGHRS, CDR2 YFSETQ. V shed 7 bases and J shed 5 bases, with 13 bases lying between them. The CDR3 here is CASRVGRNNEQFF. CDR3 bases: TGCGCCAGCCGTGTCGGCAGGAACAATGAGCAGTTCTTC.

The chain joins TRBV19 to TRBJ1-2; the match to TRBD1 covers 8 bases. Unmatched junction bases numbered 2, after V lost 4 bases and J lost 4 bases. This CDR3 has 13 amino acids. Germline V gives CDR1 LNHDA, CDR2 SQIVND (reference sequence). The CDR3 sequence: CASSTGQGYGYTF. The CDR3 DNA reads TGTGCCAGTAGTACCGGACAGGGCTATGGCTACACCTTC.

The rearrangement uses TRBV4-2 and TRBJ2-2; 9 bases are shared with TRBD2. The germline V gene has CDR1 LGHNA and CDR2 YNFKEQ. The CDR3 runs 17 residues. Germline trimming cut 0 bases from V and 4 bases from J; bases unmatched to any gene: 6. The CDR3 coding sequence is TGTGCCAGCAGCCAAGAGAAGCGGGGGGCGAGCACCGGGGAGCTGTTTTTT. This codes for CASSQEKRGASTGELFF.

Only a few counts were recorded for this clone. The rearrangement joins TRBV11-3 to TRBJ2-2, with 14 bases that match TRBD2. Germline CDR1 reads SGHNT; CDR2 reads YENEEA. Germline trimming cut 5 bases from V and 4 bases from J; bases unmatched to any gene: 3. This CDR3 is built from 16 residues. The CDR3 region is CASSGTSGRATGELFF. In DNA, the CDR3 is TGTGCCAGCAGCGGGACTAGCGGGAGAGCCACCGGGGAGCTGTTTTTT.

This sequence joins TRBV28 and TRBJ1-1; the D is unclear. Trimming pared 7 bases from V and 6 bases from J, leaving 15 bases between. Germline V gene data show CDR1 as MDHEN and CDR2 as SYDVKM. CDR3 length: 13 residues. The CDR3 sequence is CASTIPSRAEAFF. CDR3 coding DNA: TGTGCCAGCACTATTCCCTCGAGGGCTGAAGCTTTCTTT. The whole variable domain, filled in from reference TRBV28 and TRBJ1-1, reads DVKVTQSSRYLVKRTGEKVFLECVQDMDHENMFWYRQDPGLGLRLIYFSYDVKMKEKGDIPEGYSVSREKKERFSLILESASTNQTSMYLCASTIPSRAEAFFGQGTRLTVV.

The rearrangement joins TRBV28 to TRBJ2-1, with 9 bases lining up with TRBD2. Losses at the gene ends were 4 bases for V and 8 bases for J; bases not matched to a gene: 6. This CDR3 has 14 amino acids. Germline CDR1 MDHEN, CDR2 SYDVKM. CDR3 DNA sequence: TGTGCCAGCAGTTCGGGACTAGCTGTCGATGAGCAGTTCTTC. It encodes CASSSGLAVDEQFF.

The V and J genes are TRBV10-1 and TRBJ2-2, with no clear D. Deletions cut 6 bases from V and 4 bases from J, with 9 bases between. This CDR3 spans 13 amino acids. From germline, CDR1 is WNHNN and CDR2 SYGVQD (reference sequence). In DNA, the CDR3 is TGCGCCAGCAGACAAACAACCACCGGGGAGCTGTTTTTT. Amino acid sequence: CASRQTTTGELFF.

The CDR3 region is CASSPGLAGSYEQYF. The DNA for the CDR3 is TGTGCCAGTAGTCCGGGACTAGCGGGTTCCTACGAGCAGTACTTC. The chain couples TRBV19 to TRBJ2-7; 12 nucleotides line up with TRBD2. The length of the CDR3 is 15 residues. V shed 5 bases and J 1 base; nucleotides not matched to a gene: 3. CDR1 is LNHDA, CDR2 SQIVND, per germline (reference sequence).

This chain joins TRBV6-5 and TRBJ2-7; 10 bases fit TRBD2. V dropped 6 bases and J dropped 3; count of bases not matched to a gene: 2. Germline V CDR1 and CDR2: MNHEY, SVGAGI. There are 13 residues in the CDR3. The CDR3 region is CASRSSGGYEQYF. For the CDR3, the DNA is TGTGCCAGCAGATCTAGCGGGGGCTACGAGCAGTACTTC.

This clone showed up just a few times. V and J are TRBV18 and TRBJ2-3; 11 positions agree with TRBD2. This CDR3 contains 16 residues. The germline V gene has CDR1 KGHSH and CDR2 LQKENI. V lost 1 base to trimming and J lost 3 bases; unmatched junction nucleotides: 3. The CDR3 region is CASSPLAGGLTDTQYF. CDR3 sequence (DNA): TGTGCCAGCTCACCACTAGCGGGGGGGCTGACAGATACGCAGTATTTT.

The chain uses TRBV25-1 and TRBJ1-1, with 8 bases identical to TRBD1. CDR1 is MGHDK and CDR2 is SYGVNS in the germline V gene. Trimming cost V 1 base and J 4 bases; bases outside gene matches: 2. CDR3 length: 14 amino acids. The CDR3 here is CASSESGTGTEAFF. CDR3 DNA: TGTGCCAGCAGTGAATCCGGGACAGGCACTGAAGCTTTCTTT. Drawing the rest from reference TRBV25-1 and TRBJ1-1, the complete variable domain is EADIYQTPRYLVIGTGKKITLECSQTMGHDKMYWYQQDPGMELHLIHYSYGVNSTEKGDLSSESTVSRIRTEHFPLTLESARPSHTSQYLCASSESGTGTEAFFGQGTRLTVV.